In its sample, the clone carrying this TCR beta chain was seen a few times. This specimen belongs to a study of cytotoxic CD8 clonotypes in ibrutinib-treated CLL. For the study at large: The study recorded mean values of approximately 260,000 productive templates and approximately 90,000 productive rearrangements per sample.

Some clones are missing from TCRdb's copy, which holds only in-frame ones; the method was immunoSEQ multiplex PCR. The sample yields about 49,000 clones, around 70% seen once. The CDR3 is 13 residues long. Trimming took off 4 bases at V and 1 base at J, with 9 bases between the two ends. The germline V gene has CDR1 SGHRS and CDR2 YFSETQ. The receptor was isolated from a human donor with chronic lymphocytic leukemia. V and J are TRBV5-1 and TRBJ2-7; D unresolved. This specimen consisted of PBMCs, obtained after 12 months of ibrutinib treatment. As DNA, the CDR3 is TGCGCCAGCAGCCCTATAGGGTCCTACGAGCAGTACTTC. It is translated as CASSPIGSYEQYF.